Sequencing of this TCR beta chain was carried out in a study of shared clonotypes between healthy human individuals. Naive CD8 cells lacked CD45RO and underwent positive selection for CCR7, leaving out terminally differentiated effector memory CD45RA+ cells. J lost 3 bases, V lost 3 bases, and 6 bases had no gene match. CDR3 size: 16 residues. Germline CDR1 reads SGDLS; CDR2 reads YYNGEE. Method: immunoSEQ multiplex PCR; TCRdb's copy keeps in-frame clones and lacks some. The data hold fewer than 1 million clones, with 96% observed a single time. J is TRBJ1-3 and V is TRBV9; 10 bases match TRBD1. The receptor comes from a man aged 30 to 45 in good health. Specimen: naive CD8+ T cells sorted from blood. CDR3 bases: TGTGCCAGCAGCGCCCGGGACAGGGGCCTTGGAAACACCATATATTTT. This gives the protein CASSARDRGLGNTIYF.